Here is one T cell receptor (beta chain) with its context. These data are taken from a study of immune evolution from preneoplasia to lung adenocarcinoma. This CDR3 has 14 residues. CDR1 LNHDA and CDR2 SQIVND come from the germline V gene (reference sequence). V was shortened by 3 bases and J by 11 bases, with 19 bases between the two germline ends. Assay used: immunoSEQ multiplex PCR; TCRdb lists only in-frame clones, some missing. This sample has around 16,000 clones; approximately 86% occur once, and the top ten carry 2.5% to 3%. The chain employs TRBV19 and TRBJ1-1; D is uncertain. This receptor was obtained from a person aged 65 to 79 with invasive lung adenocarcinoma. Material: FFPE invasive lung adenocarcinoma tissue. The CDR3 protein is CASSIRGLDSYAFF. In DNA, the CDR3 is TGTGCCAGTAGTATCCGTGGTCTGGACTCTTACGCTTTCTTT.